This TCR beta chain originates from a study of blood T cells in healthy people across ages. Whole-study findings and limits: Unsorted PBMCs ruled out conclusive naive versus antigen-experienced comparison. Estimates drawn from one million T cells were deemed to understate diversity.

The CDR3 extends over 16 amino acids. Germline V gene data show CDR1 as SGHTA and CDR2 as FQGNSA. V was cut by 1 base and J by 6 bases, with 16 bases left in between. Alongside a J-beta primer mix, a sample-barcoded 5' primer served in a second PCR lasting about 7 to 12 cycles. One entry per CDR3 protein results from TCRdb running MiXCR on the 5' RACE reads. The data contain 650,000 or so distinct CDR3 sequences, about 51% of them singletons. This clonotype was seen only a few times. Its antigen is not identified. Sequencing was carried out using blood. This receptor was obtained from a woman of 80 years or more in good health. The rearrangement uses TRBV7-2 and TRBJ2-1; D gene ambiguous. The CDR3 protein is CASSLVTGRDGNEQFF. CDR3 DNA sequence: TGTGCCAGCAGCTTAGTAACGGGTCGTGACGGCAATGAGCAGTTCTTC.